What follows are 13 T cell receptor beta chains derived from one specimen sequenced in a study of response to subunit inactivated influenza vaccine. TCRdb redid the calling of the RT-PCR reads with MiXCR, one entry per CDR3 protein. Of some 600,000 distinct CDR3 sequences listed, around 15% are singletons. The material sequenced was PBMCs from blood, taken 14 days before vaccination. The receptors derive from a man aged 45-65 years who received an inactivated influenza vaccine.

This clonotype was counted between two and nine times. This sequence joins TRBV10-3 and TRBJ2-5; TRBD2 matches 8 bases. The CDR3 extends over 14 amino acids. Per germline, CDR1 ENHRY and CDR2 SYGVKD. The trim removed 10 bases at V and 2 bases at J, leaving 9 bases unmatched. CDR3 DNA: TGTGCCACTGACCGGGGGGGGGCGCAAGAGACCCAGTACTTC. Protein product: CATDRGGAQETQYF.

Written as DNA, the CDR3 is TGCAGTGCTTTAGGCCCGGACAGCTACAATGAGCAGTTCTTC. Translating it yields CSALGPDSYNEQFF. This chain links TRBV20-1 with TRBJ2-1; the D gene is possibly TRBD1 (6 bases). Germline V gene lookup returns CDR1 DFQATT and CDR2 SNEGSKA (reference sequence). The CDR3 length is 14 residues. V lost 5 bases, J lost 3 bases, and 14 bases lay in between.

The chain couples TRBV3-1 to TRBJ2-1, with TRBD2 matching over 7 bases. Germline V CDR1 and CDR2: LGHDT, YNNKEL (reference sequence). The CDR3 totals 17 residues. Unmatched junction bases numbered 7, after V lost 0 bases and J lost 2 bases. The CDR3 DNA is TGTGCCAGCAGCCAAGATCAAGCCGGGACTACCTACAATGAGCAGTTCTTC. It codes for CASSQDQAGTTYNEQFF.

The chain joins TRBV6-2 or TRBV6-3 to TRBJ1-1, with D maybe TRBD1 (5 bases). V was clipped by 6 bases and J by 1 base, with 12 bases between them. Germline V CDR1 and CDR2: MNHEY, SVGEGT. The CDR3 is made up of 14 amino acids. CDR3 DNA sequence: TGTGCCAGCAGCCGGACATTTCAGAACACTGAAGCTTTCTTT. It specifies CASSRTFQNTEAFF.

The chain combines TRBV13 with TRBJ2-5; D unresolved. V dropped 4 bases and J dropped 2 bases, with 20 bases sitting between them. Germline values: CDR1 PRHDT, CDR2 FYEKMQ (reference sequence). The CDR3 has 17 amino acids. The CDR3 nucleotides are TGTGCCAGCAGCTACACGGACGGAACCCGTGATCAAGAGACCCAGTACTTC. This sequence encodes CASSYTDGTRDQETQYF.

This chain links TRBV7-8 with TRBJ2-4; TRBD1 aligns across 9 bases. The CDR3 is 14 amino acids. Trimming at V came to 3 bases and at J to 7 bases, leaving 4 bases not matched to a gene. Germline CDR1 is SGHVS and CDR2 is FQNEAQ. CDR3 sequence: CASSFGQGLNIQYF. In DNA form, the CDR3 reads TGTGCCAGCAGCTTCGGACAGGGGCTTAACATTCAGTACTTC.

In this sample, this clonotype turned up a few times. The chain recombines TRBV7-2 with TRBJ2-1; the match to TRBD2 covers 7 bases. The germline V gene has CDR1 SGHTA and CDR2 FQGNSA. CDR3 length: 17 amino acids. The V gene end was trimmed by 7 bases and the J gene end by 6 bases; junction bases not matched to a gene: 18. The CDR3 sequence: CASINELRREFGNEQFF. Written as DNA, the CDR3 is TGTGCCAGCATCAATGAGTTGCGGCGGGAGTTTGGCAATGAGCAGTTCTTC.

This clonotype has just a few counts. This CDR3 reads CSARGGFRANTEAFF. The CDR3 DNA reads as TGCAGTGCTAGAGGTGGTTTCAGAGCGAACACTGAAGCTTTCTTT. This chain connects TRBV20-1 to TRBJ1-1, with D hard to call. The CDR3 has 15 residues. Deletions cut 1 base from V and 1 base from J, with 13 bases between. CDR1 and CDR2 (germline): DFQATT, SNEGSKA (reference sequence).

This sequence joins TRBV4-3 and TRBJ2-7; 8 nucleotides align to TRBD1. V lost 0 bases, J lost 10 bases, and 5 bases stayed unmatched. Germline CDR1 LGHNA, CDR2 YSLEER. The CDR3 totals 13 residues. Written as DNA, the CDR3 is TGCGCCAGCAGCCAAGAGACCGGACAGGGACAGTACTTC. This codes for CASSQETGQGQYF.

The rearrangement links TRBV25-1 to TRBJ2-2, with 9 nucleotides matching TRBD2. Germline V gene lookup returns CDR1 MGHDK and CDR2 SYGVNS. The V segment lost 3 bases and the J segment 1 base; nucleotides outside the gene matches: 3. The CDR3 contains 16 residues. The CDR3 protein is CASSDLAGENTGELFF. The CDR3 DNA reads as TGTGCCAGCAGTGATTTAGCGGGGGAGAACACCGGGGAGCTGTTTTTT.

This clonotype came up a few times. The rearrangement joins TRBV27 to TRBJ2-6; TRBD1 might be the D (6 bases). The V end lost 5 bases, the J end lost 2 bases, and 10 bases lay between the germline ends. The CDR3 length is 15 residues. The V gene's germline CDR1 is MNHEY and CDR2 SMNVEV (reference sequence). The chain's CDR3 is CASSKSGAGANVLTF. The CDR3 DNA is TGTGCCAGCAGTAAGTCAGGGGCTGGGGCCAACGTCCTGACTTTC.

The chain employs TRBV5-1 and TRBJ2-4, with 11 bases that match TRBD1. CDR1 is SGHRS, CDR2 YFSETQ, per germline. J lost 8 bases, V lost 2 bases, and 3 bases had no gene match. The CDR3 length is 14 residues. The CDR3 DNA is TGCGCCAGCAGCTTTGGGACAGGGGGGGACATTCAGTACTTC. This encodes CASSFGTGGDIQYF.

This clonotype was observed a handful of times. This chain joins TRBV12-3 or TRBV12-4 and TRBJ2-3, with unresolved D. V was clipped by 7 bases and J by 2 bases, with 10 bases between them. The CDR3 covers 13 residues. The CDR3 reads CASMPEYTDTQYF. For the CDR3, the DNA is TGTGCCAGCATGCCGGAATACACAGATACGCAGTATTTT.